Listed below are T cell receptor beta chains from one sample, sequenced in a study of beta chain features in type 1 diabetes. Profiling relied on immunoSEQ multiplex PCR, and the TCRdb table lists in-frame clones only, not all of them. Among 120,000 to 150,000 clones listed, 6.5% to 8.5% were seen once. The sequencing sample was made of central memory CD4+ T cells from blood. The receptors shown here come from a woman aged 25 to 39 in good health. Both conserved end residues are part of each CDR3. The D gene is left open where the match is weak. A clone size is listed for some rows: how often the clone was seen (once, few, many), or a class if it is expanded.

j_call v_call d_call clone_size cdr3_aa cdr3_nt
TRBJ2-5 TRBV15 TRBD2 . CATSRATSGGETQYF TGTGCCACCAGCAGAGCGACTAGCGGCGGAGAGACCCAGTACTTC
TRBJ2-1 TRBV4-1 . few CASSQASARYNEQFF TGCGCCAGCAGCCAAGCTAGCGCCAGATACAATGAGCAGTTCTTC
TRBJ2-7 TRBV5-1 . few CASSEQGSIDEQYF TGCGCCAGCAGCGAGCAGGGGAGTATAGACGAGCAGTACTTC
TRBJ1-1 TRBV4-2 . few CASSQGFGQFTEAFF TGTGCCAGCAGCCAGGGGTTCGGACAGTTCACTGAAGCTTTCTTT
TRBJ1-2 TRBV4-2 TRBD1 . CASSQDGTVNYGYTF TGTGCCAGCAGCCAAGATGGGACAGTGAACTATGGCTACACCTTC
TRBJ2-1 TRBV4-2 . . CASSRDFYNEQFF TGTGCCAGCAGCCGTGACTTCTACAATGAGCAGTTCTTC
TRBJ2-6 TRBV5-1 . . CATKFGAASSGANVLTF TGCGCCACCAAATTCGGAGCTGCAAGCTCTGGGGCCAACGTCCTGACTTTC
TRBJ2-2 TRBV29-1 TRBD1 medium-sized CSVARTGGVGTGELFF TGCAGCGTTGCAAGGACAGGGGGCGTCGGCACCGGGGAGCTGTTTTTT
TRBJ2-7 TRBV30 TRBD1 . CAWRRQGSNEQYF TGTGCCTGGAGGCGACAGGGGAGCAACGAGCAGTACTTC
TRBJ2-5 TRBV30 . few CAWNGGGETQYF TGTGCCTGGAATGGGGGCGGGGAGACCCAGTACTTC
TRBJ2-7 TRBV5-8 . few CASSVASGFSYEQYF TGTGCCAGCAGCGTGGCCTCAGGCTTCTCCTACGAGCAGTACTTC
TRBJ2-3 TRBV11-3 . few CASSLDSSSTQYF TGTGCCAGCAGCTTAGATTCGAGCTCTACGCAGTATTTT
TRBJ2-7 TRBV7-2 . many CASSFGVFYEQYF TGTGCCAGCAGCTTCGGGGTTTTCTACGAGCAGTACTTC
TRBJ2-3 TRBV7-9 TRBD2 . CASSPRISSGTTDTQYF TGTGCCAGCAGCCCCCGTATCTCTAGCGGGACCACAGATACGCAGTATTTT
TRBJ2-7 TRBV6-5 . few CAVRSGPRYEQYF TGTGCCGTCCGGAGTGGTCCGCGCTACGAGCAGTACTTC
TRBJ2-3 TRBV7-3 . . CASSLTGRYGRASTDTQYF TGTGCCAGCAGCTTAACCGGGCGTTATGGGCGGGCTAGCACAGATACGCAGTATTTT
TRBJ1-1 TRBV5-1 TRBD1 . CASSFGQGAGGTEAFF TGCGCCAGCAGCTTCGGACAGGGCGCTGGTGGGACTGAAGCTTTCTTT
TRBJ2-3 TRBV5-8 . . CASSRQSAVSTDTQYF TGTGCCAGCAGCCGCCAGTCAGCGGTTAGCACAGATACGCAGTATTTT
TRBJ2-5 TRBV7-3 . . CASSQTYREVMREDEEETQYF TGTGCCAGCAGCCAAACCTACCGCGAGGTTATGCGAGAAGATGAAGAAGAGACCCAGTACTTC
TRBJ2-1 TRBV5-6 TRBD2 few CASSLELAGDLSNEQFF TGTGCCAGCAGCTTGGAACTAGCGGGAGACCTTTCCAATGAGCAGTTCTTC
TRBJ2-6 TRBV28 . . CASRDSGANVLTF TGTGCCAGCCGCGATTCTGGGGCCAACGTCCTGACTTTC
TRBJ2-3 TRBV7-9 . few CASRPSTLGGTDTQYF TGTGCCAGCAGACCCTCAACCCTAGGGGGCACAGATACGCAGTATTTT
TRBJ2-3 TRBV28 . few CASSSRGGVTDTQYF TGTGCCAGCAGTTCAAGGGGGGGGGTAACAGATACGCAGTATTTT
TRBJ2-1 TRBV6-5 TRBD1 . CASRRDRTYNEQFF TGTGCCAGCAGAAGGGACAGGACCTACAATGAGCAGTTCTTC
TRBJ1-2 TRBV5-6 . . CASSFGQSNYGYTF TGTGCCAGCAGCTTCGGACAGTCTAACTATGGCTACACCTTC
TRBJ1-4 TRBV5-4 TRBD1 few CASSLRRTGGLEKLFF TGTGCCAGCAGCCTTAGAAGGACAGGGGGCCTTGAAAAACTGTTTTTT
TRBJ2-3 TRBV7-2 . . CASSPRRADTQYF TGTGCCAGCAGCCCAAGACGGGCAGATACGCAGTATTTT
TRBJ2-1 TRBV10-3 . few CAIRQGFVDNEQFF TGTGCCATCCGCCAGGGTTTCGTGGACAATGAGCAGTTCTTC
TRBJ2-2 TRBV2 . many CASRAGAGELFF TGTGCCAGCAGGGCCGGGGCCGGGGAGCTGTTTTTT
TRBJ1-5 TRBV29-1 TRBD1 many CSVETGNSNQPQHF TGCAGCGTTGAGACAGGGAATAGCAATCAGCCCCAGCATTTT
TRBJ2-5 TRBV11-2 . . CASSRGGTPTQETQYF TGTGCCAGCAGCAGGGGGGGGACGCCAACCCAAGAGACCCAGTACTTC
TRBJ2-5 TRBV5-1 TRBD2 . CASSHGLAQETQYF TGCGCCAGCAGCCACGGACTAGCTCAAGAGACCCAGTACTTC
TRBJ1-2 TRBV29-1 . many CSVGGGRGGYTF TGCAGCGTTGGAGGGGGACGGGGAGGCTACACCTTC
TRBJ2-7 TRBV27 TRBD2 . CASMIAGGMEQYF TGTGCCAGCATGATAGCGGGGGGCATGGAGCAGTACTTC
TRBJ1-1 TRBV5-1 . . CASSLAGGNTEAFF TGCGCCAGCAGCTTGGCAGGTGGGAACACTGAAGCTTTCTTT
TRBJ2-7 TRBV28 TRBD1 many CASSWQGARSYEQYF TGTGCCAGCAGTTGGCAGGGGGCGAGGTCCTACGAGCAGTACTTC
TRBJ2-6 TRBV7-9 . many CASSPPRRSSGANVLTF TGTGCCAGCAGCCCGCCTCGGCGGAGCTCTGGGGCCAACGTCCTGACTTTC
TRBJ1-5 TRBV7-2 . many CASSFQGNQPQHF TGTGCCAGCAGCTTCCAGGGGAATCAGCCCCAGCATTTT
TRBJ2-7 TRBV15 TRBD1 . CATSRPGQDSPYEQYF TGTGCCACCAGTAGACCGGGACAGGATTCCCCCTACGAGCAGTACTTC
TRBJ2-2 TRBV2 . . CASSEEGGSTGELFF TGTGCCAGCAGTGAAGAGGGCGGGTCAACCGGGGAGCTGTTTTTT
TRBJ1-5 TRBV6-6 . . CASLSVGGQTNQPQHF TGTGCCAGCTTGTCGGTCGGTGGACAGACCAATCAGCCCCAGCATTTT
TRBJ2-7 TRBV4-3 TRBD1 few CASSQDRGLEQYF TGCGCCAGCAGCCAGGACAGGGGGCTCGAGCAGTACTTC
TRBJ1-1 TRBV30 . few CAWKGQGYTEAFF TGTGCCTGGAAAGGCCAGGGTTACACTGAAGCTTTCTTT
TRBJ1-1 TRBV7-9 TRBD1 . CASSLNGQGVSAFF TGTGCCAGCAGCTTAAATGGACAGGGGGTTAGTGCTTTCTTT
TRBJ2-1 TRBV28 . many CASSPQHNEQFF TGTGCCAGCAGTCCACAACACAATGAGCAGTTCTTC
TRBJ2-5 TRBV7-7 . . CASSFPGRQETQYF TGTGCTAGCAGCTTTCCAGGGCGGCAAGAGACCCAGTACTTC
TRBJ2-5 TRBV28 TRBD1 few CASSPSQGSGTQYF TGTGCCAGCAGTCCTTCACAGGGGTCGGGGACCCAGTACTTC
TRBJ2-1 TRBV5-1 TRBD2 few CASSFDLAGADNEQFF TGCGCCAGCAGCTTCGACCTAGCGGGCGCAGACAATGAGCAGTTCTTC
TRBJ2-3 TRBV18 . many CASSPPSSADTQYF TGTGCCAGCTCACCACCGTCCAGTGCAGATACGCAGTATTTT